These 25 T cell receptor beta chains share one sample of origin, sequenced in a study of blood T cell repertoires in COVID-19. Method: immunoSEQ multiplex PCR; TCRdb's copy keeps in-frame clones and lacks some. In the table there are about 400,000 clones, approximately 87% of which are singletons. The material sequenced was PBMCs or T cells enriched from blood (not recorded which). Receptor source: a woman aged 50 to 65 who had recovered from COVID-19.

The rearrangement joins TRBV7-9 to TRBJ1-6, with 7 bases that match TRBD1. With 1 base clipped from V and 8 bases from J, the junction kept 2 bases outside the gene matches. CDR1 and CDR2 (germline): SEHNR, FQNEAQ (reference sequence). This CDR3 comprises 14 residues. For the CDR3, the DNA is TGTGCCAGCAGCTTAGGGCAGGGGGATTCACCCCTCCACTTT. Protein product: CASSLGQGDSPLHF.

This chain uses TRBV28 with TRBJ1-5, with 7 bases lining up with TRBD1. The CDR3 has 17 amino acids. The germline V gene has CDR1 MDHEN and CDR2 SYDVKM. V shed 5 bases and J 2 bases; nucleotides not matched to a gene: 12. In DNA, the CDR3 is TGTGCCAGCAGTCCCGGGGCAGGGGGATGGGGCAATCAGCCCCAGCATTTT. This codes for CASSPGAGGWGNQPQHF.

The genes are TRBV2 and TRBJ1-1, with 7 nucleotides matching TRBD1. The length of the CDR3 is 13 residues. CDR1 and CDR2 (germline): SNHLY, FYNNEI. After removal of 7 bases from V and 11 bases from J, the junction contained 13 bases not matched to a gene. DNA of the CDR3: TGTGCCAGCATGAGAGTGACAGGGATGGTGGCTTTCTTT. It encodes CASMRVTGMVAFF.

CDR3 protein: CASSSRRDTVFVSNQPQHF. The CDR3 bases are TGTGCCAGCAGCTCTCGCCGGGACACTGTTTTTGTGAGCAATCAGCCCCAGCATTTT. The V call is TRBV5-6, the J call TRBJ1-5; possibly TRBD1 for D (6 bases). The CDR3 contains 19 residues. The V gene's germline CDR1 is SGHDT and CDR2 YYEEEE. V was pared by 3 bases and J by 1 base, with 23 bases between. Full variable domain (remainder filled in from reference TRBV5-6 and TRBJ1-5): DAGVTQSPTHLIKTRGQQVTLRCSPKSGHDTVSWYQQALGQGPQFIFQYYEEEERQRGNFPDRFSGHQFPNYSSELNVNALLLGDSALYLCASSSRRDTVFVSNQPQHFGDGTRLSIL.

The rearrangement links TRBV9 to TRBJ1-2, with D unresolved. Germline V CDR1 and CDR2: SGDLS, YYNGEE. V was pared by 0 bases and J by 5 bases, with 20 bases between. The CDR3 length is 17 residues. DNA for the CDR3: TGTGCCAGCAGCGTAGCTACCGGAGACTTAAGTACGTATGGCTACACCTTC. This encodes CASSVATGDLSTYGYTF.

The chain uses TRBV4-3 and TRBJ2-7; D remains unclear. CDR1 is LGHNA, CDR2 YSLEER, per germline. The CDR3 runs to 15 residues. V shed 0 bases and J shed 5 bases, with 14 bases lying between them. CDR3: CASSQDWRPPNEQYF. CDR3 sequence (DNA): TGCGCCAGCAGCCAAGATTGGAGACCTCCGAACGAGCAGTACTTC.

CDR3 nucleotides: TGTGCCAGCAGCCCCGACAAGGGAGTACCCCACGAGCAGTACTTC. Its translation: CASSPDKGVPHEQYF. The chain links TRBV6-2 or TRBV6-3 to TRBJ2-7; the D gene is possibly TRBD2 (5 bases). Germline lookup yields CDR1 MNHEY and CDR2 SVGEGT. This CDR3 comprises 15 residues. Trimming took 6 bases from V and 5 from J, leaving 20 bases between them.

The CDR3 DNA reads TGTGCCAGCAGCTTAAAACCGGGACTAGCGGGGGGGCCAGTTGTAGAGACCCAGTACTTC. It encodes CASSLKPGLAGGPVVETQYF. The chain links TRBV7-8 to TRBJ2-5; TRBD2 agrees at 16 bases. Trimming removed 2 bases from V and 4 bases from J; junction bases left unmatched: 13. Germline CDR1 SGHVS, CDR2 FQNEAQ. This CDR3 region has 20 residues.

The chain is built from TRBV5-6 and TRBJ1-3, with 10 nucleotides matching TRBD1. This CDR3 is built from 15 residues. The germline gives CDR1 SGHDT, CDR2 YYEEEE. V trimming: 3 bases; J trimming: 3 bases; junction bases outside the gene matches: 3. The chain's CDR3 is CASSWGQGNGNTIYF. The CDR3 DNA follows: TGTGCCAGCAGCTGGGGACAGGGGAATGGAAACACCATATATTTT. Based on the CDR3 plus reference TRBV5-6 and TRBJ1-3, the full variable domain is DAGVTQSPTHLIKTRGQQVTLRCSPKSGHDTVSWYQQALGQGPQFIFQYYEEEERQRGNFPDRFSGHQFPNYSSELNVNALLLGDSALYLCASSWGQGNGNTIYFGEGSWLTVV.

The rearrangement links TRBV30 to TRBJ1-6; D uncertain. Trimming stripped 0 bases from V and 6 bases from J, with 12 bases between. The CDR3 is 15 residues long. Germline loops: CDR1 GTSNPN, CDR2 SVGIG (reference sequence). As DNA, the CDR3 is TGTGCCTGGAGTGTCCGCGGGGTTGTTAATTCACCCCTCCACTTT. Encoded protein: CAWSVRGVVNSPLHF.

The rearrangement uses TRBV9 and TRBJ2-5; maybe TRBD2 (5 bases). The CDR3 consists of 15 residues. Germline V gene data show CDR1 as SGDLS and CDR2 as YYNGEE. Between the trimmed V and J ends, which lost 4 bases and 2 bases, there was a span of 15 bases. The CDR3 sequence: CASSSSPSRQETQYF. The CDR3 bases are TGTGCCAGCAGCTCAAGCCCTAGCAGACAAGAGACCCAGTACTTC.

This chain links TRBV6-4 with TRBJ2-2, with a tentative D call TRBD1 (6 bases). V was clipped by 5 bases and J by 4 bases, with 17 bases between them. This CDR3 has 16 residues. Germline CDR1 is MRHNA and CDR2 is SNTAGT. Written as DNA, the CDR3 is TGTGCCAGCAGTCCTCTTTGGCAGGGGCGCACCGGGGAGCTGTTTTTT. Translated, it gives CASSPLWQGRTGELFF.

The table lists this clone with a count of one. This chain connects TRBV27 to TRBJ1-2, with D uncertain. Trimming removed 0 bases from V and 7 bases from J, with 12 bases in between. Looked up from germline, CDR1 is MNHEY and CDR2 is SMNVEV (reference sequence). CDR3 length equals 14 residues. CDR3 coding DNA: TGTGCCAGCAGTTTATCGTCCCAAGCGAGTGGCTACACCTTC. It yields the protein CASSLSSQASGYTF.

This clone has just one count. This chain links TRBV19 with TRBJ1-6; no clear D. Germline loops: CDR1 LNHDA, CDR2 SQIVND (reference sequence). Trimming removed 3 bases from V and 0 bases from J, with 12 bases in between. The CDR3 covers 17 residues. The CDR3 bases are TGTGCCAGTAGTATCTCAAACCGGGACTCCTATAATTCACCCCTCCACTTT. Protein sequence: CASSISNRDSYNSPLHF.

The chain has TRBV6-4 and TRBJ1-2; D is ambiguous. V gave up 6 bases and J gave up 2 bases, with 10 bases separating them. The CDR3 has 13 residues. The germline CDR1 and CDR2 sequences are MRHNA and SNTAGT. The CDR3 is CASRDDKNYGYTF. In DNA, the CDR3 is TGTGCCAGCAGGGACGACAAGAACTATGGCTACACCTTC.

The chain joins TRBV6-5 to TRBJ1-4; TRBD1 agrees at 9 bases. V lost 7 bases, J lost 5 bases, and 5 bases stayed unmatched. Per the germline V gene, CDR1 is MNHEY and CDR2 is SVGAGI. CDR3 length: 14 amino acids. The CDR3 reads CASTETGGNEKLFF. The CDR3, as DNA: TGTGCCAGCACCGAGACAGGGGGAAATGAAAAACTGTTTTTT.

The genes are TRBV2 and TRBJ1-1; unclear D gene. Germline V CDR1 and CDR2: SNHLY, FYNNEI. This CDR3 region has 11 residues. The V gene lost 7 bases and the J gene lost 4 bases, with 7 bases spanning the gap. This chain's CDR3 is CASKTGTEAFF. For the CDR3, the DNA is TGTGCCAGCAAGACGGGCACTGAAGCTTTCTTT. Combining the CDR3 with reference TRBV2 and TRBJ1-1 gives the whole variable domain EPEVTQTPSHQVTQMGQEVILRCVPISNHLYFYWYRQILGQKVEFLVSFYNNEISEKSEIFDDQFSVERPDGSNFTLKIRSTKLEDSAMYFCASKTGTEAFFGQGTRLTVV.

The chain has TRBV19 and TRBJ1-2; D uncertain. Germline CDR1 LNHDA, CDR2 SQIVND (reference sequence). The CDR3 length is 14 residues. V was trimmed by 4 bases and J by 5 bases, leaving 14 bases between them. The CDR3 is CASSTLVARYGYTF. The DNA of the CDR3 is TGTGCCAGTAGTACGTTGGTAGCTAGGTATGGCTACACCTTC. The whole variable domain, filled in from reference TRBV19 and TRBJ1-2, reads DGGITQSPKYLFRKEGQNVTLSCEQNLNHDAMYWYRQDPGQGLRLIYYSQIVNDFQKGDIAEGYSVSREKKESFPLTVTSAQKNPTAFYLCASSTLVARYGYTFGSGTRLTVV.

The gene calls are TRBV7-9 and TRBJ2-5; D perhaps matches TRBD1 (5 bases). The V gene's germline CDR1 is SEHNR and CDR2 FQNEAQ (reference sequence). The CDR3 loop spans 12 amino acids. V dropped 3 bases and J dropped 13 bases, with 15 bases sitting between them. The CDR3 DNA sequence: TGTGCCAGCAGCTTGGGCGACGCAGGGCGGTACTTC. Translated: CASSLGDAGRYF.

The genes are TRBV6-2 or TRBV6-3 and TRBJ1-2; a weak D match, TRBD1 (5 bases). CDR1 is MNHEY, CDR2 SVGEGT, per germline. Deletions cut 2 bases from V and 4 bases from J, with 14 bases between. The CDR3 loop spans 15 amino acids. CDR3 in DNA: TGTGCCAGCAGTTACCCCCTGGAAGGGGCCTATGGCTACACCTTC. This sequence encodes CASSYPLEGAYGYTF.

The chain joins TRBV7-2 to TRBJ1-1; 10 positions agree with TRBD1. Trimming took 3 bases from V and 5 from J; bases not matched to a gene: 3. CDR1 SGHTA and CDR2 FQGNSA come from the germline V gene. The CDR3 has 14 amino acids. CDR3 bases: TGTGCCAGCAGCTTGACAGGGGGCTGGACTGAAGCTTTCTTT. This codes for CASSLTGGWTEAFF.

This clone was found a few times. The gene calls are TRBV20-1 and TRBJ2-7, with TRBD2 matching 7 bases. The germline V gene encodes CDR1 DFQATT and CDR2 SNEGSKA (reference sequence). The CDR3 runs to 17 residues. V lost 3 bases, J lost 7 bases, and 21 bases stayed unmatched. CDR3 protein: CSASVYLWTSEGREQYF. The CDR3 DNA reads as TGCAGTGCTAGTGTTTATCTGTGGACTAGTGAAGGTAGGGAGCAGTACTTC.

The CDR3 DNA reads as TGTGCCAGCAGTTACGATCGCTATAGCAATCAGCCCCAGCATTTT. This encodes CASSYDRYSNQPQHF. The V and J genes are TRBV6-2 or TRBV6-3 and TRBJ1-5; D remains ambiguous. V was clipped by 2 bases and J by 0 bases, with 8 bases between them. CDR1 MNHEY and CDR2 SVGEGT come from the germline V gene. The CDR3 is made up of 15 amino acids.

The chain carries TRBV3-1 (or the pseudogene TRBV3-2) and TRBJ2-5; D remains ambiguous. Germline V gene data show CDR1 as LGHDT and CDR2 as YNNKEL (reference sequence). The CDR3 has 12 amino acids. Trimming removed 4 bases at V and 3 bases at J, with 6 bases between. The chain's CDR3 is CASSPIEETQYF. CDR3 nucleotide sequence: TGTGCCAGCAGCCCAATTGAAGAGACCCAGTACTTC.

The chain employs TRBV30 and TRBJ2-6; a possible D gene is TRBD1 (6 bases). CDR3 length: 19 amino acids. Looked up from germline, CDR1 is GTSNPN and CDR2 is SVGIG (reference sequence). V shed 3 bases and J shed 2 bases, with 23 bases lying between them. The CDR3: CAWRWAGLQGDTGANVLTF. CDR3 nucleotide sequence: TGTGCCTGGAGGTGGGCAGGGCTCCAAGGGGACACTGGGGCCAACGTCCTGACTTTC.